A selection of T cell receptor beta chains follows, all from one sample in a study of blood T cell repertoires in COVID-19. Sequencing used immunoSEQ multiplex PCR; TCRdb keeps in-frame clones, though not all of them. Of 200,000 to 250,000 clones listed, about 82% are singletons. The sequenced sample was peripheral blood. These receptors came from an elderly man with acute or convalescent COVID-19. CDR3s include the opening cysteine and the closing phenylalanine or tryptophan. Fields, in order: CDR3 protein, CDR3 DNA, clone size, V gene, D gene, J gene. D genes are given only for firm matches. Clone size is given for some rows only: seen once, a few or many times, or a class if the clone is expanded.

cdr3_aa: CASSQARRGSYEQYF; cdr3_nt: TGTGCCAGCAGCCAAGCACGGCGAGGGTCCTACGAGCAGTACTTC; clone_size: .; v_call: TRBV3-1/TRBV3-2; d_call: .; j_call: TRBJ2-7
cdr3_aa: CASRPRGGNGYTF; cdr3_nt: TGTGCCAGCAGGCCCCGAGGAGGCAATGGCTACACCTTC; clone_size: .; v_call: TRBV3-1/TRBV3-2; d_call: .; j_call: TRBJ1-2
cdr3_aa: CASSLGAVANYGYTF; cdr3_nt: TGTGCCAGCAGCTTAGGGGCAGTGGCTAACTATGGCTACACCTTC; clone_size: .; v_call: TRBV7-2; d_call: .; j_call: TRBJ1-2
cdr3_aa: CASSPLRDPGRSPLHF; cdr3_nt: TGTGCCAGCAGCCCACTCCGTGACCCGGGTCGGTCACCCCTCCACTTT; clone_size: .; v_call: TRBV11-2; d_call: .; j_call: TRBJ1-6
cdr3_aa: CASSEIATGGADTQYF; cdr3_nt: TGCGCCAGCAGTGAAATCGCGACAGGGGGGGCAGATACGCAGTATTTT; clone_size: .; v_call: TRBV10-2; d_call: TRBD1; j_call: TRBJ2-3
cdr3_aa: CASSHGDSNEKLFF; cdr3_nt: TGTGCCAGCAGCCACGGAGACTCTAATGAAAAACTGTTTTTT; clone_size: .; v_call: TRBV3-1/TRBV3-2; d_call: .; j_call: TRBJ1-4
cdr3_aa: CASDPGQGYGYTF; cdr3_nt: TGCGCCAGTGACCCGGGACAGGGGTACGGCTACACCTTC; clone_size: once; v_call: TRBV5-1; d_call: TRBD1; j_call: TRBJ1-2
cdr3_aa: CASSPMAAGETQYF; cdr3_nt: TGCGCCAGCAGCCCCATGGCAGCCGGGGAGACCCAGTACTTC; clone_size: .; v_call: TRBV5-1; d_call: .; j_call: TRBJ2-5
cdr3_aa: CASVPRDGVIYNEQFF; cdr3_nt: TGTGCCAGCGTGCCGCGGGACGGTGTGATATACAATGAGCAGTTCTTC; clone_size: .; v_call: TRBV27; d_call: .; j_call: TRBJ2-1
cdr3_aa: CATSPPPSGRGSTDTQYF; cdr3_nt: TGTGCCACCAGTCCCCCCCCTAGCGGGAGAGGAAGCACAGATACGCAGTATTTT; clone_size: .; v_call: TRBV24-1; d_call: TRBD2; j_call: TRBJ2-3
cdr3_aa: CASSQERIAKNIQYF; cdr3_nt: TGTGCCAGCAGCCAAGAGAGGATAGCCAAAAACATTCAGTACTTC; clone_size: .; v_call: TRBV3-1/TRBV3-2; d_call: .; j_call: TRBJ2-4
cdr3_aa: CASSPGHTGELFF; cdr3_nt: TGTGCCAGCTCACCGGGACATACCGGGGAGCTGTTTTTT; clone_size: .; v_call: TRBV18; d_call: .; j_call: TRBJ2-2
cdr3_aa: CASSYSGTGNEKLFF; cdr3_nt: TGTGCCAGCAGTTACTCGGGGACAGGGAATGAAAAACTGTTTTTT; clone_size: .; v_call: TRBV6-5; d_call: TRBD1; j_call: TRBJ1-4
cdr3_aa: CATSDLGGATDTQYF; cdr3_nt: TGTGCCACCAGTGATTTAGGGGGTGCAACTGATACGCAGTATTTT; clone_size: .; v_call: TRBV24-1; d_call: .; j_call: TRBJ2-3
cdr3_aa: CASSQRERWGPYNEQFF; cdr3_nt: TGTGCCAGCAGTCAGCGGGAGCGTTGGGGCCCTTACAATGAGCAGTTCTTC; clone_size: .; v_call: TRBV2; d_call: TRBD2; j_call: TRBJ2-1
cdr3_aa: CASSATGPNSPLHF; cdr3_nt: TGTGCCAGCAGCGCGACAGGCCCGAATTCACCCCTCCACTTT; clone_size: .; v_call: TRBV9; d_call: .; j_call: TRBJ1-6
cdr3_aa: CASTHRDRAIQYF; cdr3_nt: TGTGCCAGCACCCACAGGGACAGGGCCATTCAGTACTTC; clone_size: .; v_call: TRBV28; d_call: TRBD1; j_call: TRBJ2-4
cdr3_aa: CASSYSGTSGYEQYF; cdr3_nt: TGTGCCAGCAGTTACTCGGGGACTAGCGGGTACGAGCAGTACTTC; clone_size: once; v_call: TRBV6-2/TRBV6-3; d_call: TRBD2; j_call: TRBJ2-7
cdr3_aa: CASSLVQADTQYF; cdr3_nt: TGTGCCAGCAGCTTGGTACAGGCAGATACGCAGTATTTT; clone_size: .; v_call: TRBV5-4; d_call: .; j_call: TRBJ2-3
cdr3_aa: CATSGGAILTDTQYF; cdr3_nt: TGTGCCACCAGCGGGGGGGCTATACTCACAGATACGCAGTATTTT; clone_size: .; v_call: TRBV24-1; d_call: TRBD2; j_call: TRBJ2-3
cdr3_aa: CASSAEWSNQPQHF; cdr3_nt: TGTGCCAGCAGCGCAGAATGGAGCAATCAGCCCCAGCATTTT; clone_size: .; v_call: TRBV9; d_call: .; j_call: TRBJ1-5
cdr3_aa: CASSLTQGASEQYF; cdr3_nt: TGCGCCAGCAGCTTGACACAGGGGGCGAGTGAGCAGTACTTC; clone_size: .; v_call: TRBV5-1; d_call: TRBD1; j_call: TRBJ2-7
cdr3_aa: CASSQAGSRARNEQFF; cdr3_nt: TGTGCCAGCAGCCAGGCCGGGAGCAGGGCGCGAAATGAGCAGTTCTTC; clone_size: once; v_call: TRBV3-1/TRBV3-2; d_call: .; j_call: TRBJ2-1
cdr3_aa: CASSEDRLSNQPQHF; cdr3_nt: TGTGCCAGCAGTGAAGACAGGCTTAGCAATCAGCCCCAGCATTTT; clone_size: .; v_call: TRBV2; d_call: .; j_call: TRBJ1-5
cdr3_aa: CASSHWTEETQYF; cdr3_nt: TGTGCCAGCAGCCACTGGACAGAGGAGACCCAGTACTTC; clone_size: .; v_call: TRBV3-1/TRBV3-2; d_call: .; j_call: TRBJ2-5
cdr3_aa: CASSQGGTGGNQPQHF; cdr3_nt: TGTGCCAGCAGCCAAGGTGGGACAGGGGGCAATCAGCCCCAGCATTTT; clone_size: .; v_call: TRBV4-2; d_call: TRBD1; j_call: TRBJ1-5
cdr3_aa: CASSPLDRGQEAFF; cdr3_nt: TGTGCCAGCTCACCCCTCGACAGGGGGCAAGAGGCTTTCTTT; clone_size: .; v_call: TRBV18; d_call: TRBD1; j_call: TRBJ1-1
cdr3_aa: CASSAGDYNYGYTF; cdr3_nt: TGCGCCAGCAGCGCGGGGGATTATAACTATGGCTACACCTTC; clone_size: .; v_call: TRBV5-1; d_call: .; j_call: TRBJ1-2
cdr3_aa: CASRQEALRNTIYF; cdr3_nt: TGTGCCAGCAGACAAGAAGCACTTCGGAACACCATATATTTT; clone_size: .; v_call: TRBV3-1/TRBV3-2; d_call: .; j_call: TRBJ1-3
cdr3_aa: CASSHPGGYNEQFF; cdr3_nt: TGCGCCAGCAGCCACCCCGGGGGATACAATGAGCAGTTCTTC; clone_size: .; v_call: TRBV4-1; d_call: .; j_call: TRBJ2-1
cdr3_aa: CASSIVWDRPYEQYF; cdr3_nt: TGTGCCAGTAGTATAGTGTGGGACAGACCCTACGAGCAGTACTTC; clone_size: .; v_call: TRBV19; d_call: TRBD1; j_call: TRBJ2-7
cdr3_aa: CASSLSGTGINYGYTF; cdr3_nt: TGTGCCAGCAGTTTATCGGGGACAGGTATTAACTATGGCTACACCTTC; clone_size: .; v_call: TRBV28; d_call: TRBD1; j_call: TRBJ1-2
cdr3_aa: CASSPAGGGGYTF; cdr3_nt: TGTGCCAGCAGCCCCGCAGGGGGCGGGGGCTACACCTTC; clone_size: .; v_call: TRBV3-1/TRBV3-2; d_call: TRBD1; j_call: TRBJ1-2
cdr3_aa: CASSLSASGGASEQFF; cdr3_nt: TGTGCCAGCAGTCTCTCGGCTAGCGGGGGGGCATCTGAGCAGTTCTTC; clone_size: .; v_call: TRBV7-2; d_call: TRBD2; j_call: TRBJ2-1
cdr3_aa: CASRASKYEQYF; cdr3_nt: TGTGCCAGCAGGGCATCCAAGTACGAGCAGTACTTC; clone_size: .; v_call: TRBV28; d_call: .; j_call: TRBJ2-7
cdr3_aa: CASSQQGANTEAFF; cdr3_nt: TGTGCCAGCAGTCAACAGGGGGCGAACACTGAAGCTTTCTTT; clone_size: .; v_call: TRBV28; d_call: TRBD1; j_call: TRBJ1-1
cdr3_aa: CASSIARTGSYEQYF; cdr3_nt: TGTGCCAGTAGTATAGCAAGGACTGGCTCCTACGAGCAGTACTTC; clone_size: .; v_call: TRBV19; d_call: .; j_call: TRBJ2-7
cdr3_aa: CASSLRHSGRVLYEQYF; cdr3_nt: TGTGCCAGTAGTTTGCGTCATAGCGGGAGGGTCCTCTACGAGCAGTACTTC; clone_size: few; v_call: TRBV19; d_call: TRBD2; j_call: TRBJ2-7
cdr3_aa: CASSSPGAGGEKLFF; cdr3_nt: TGTGCCAGCAGTTCTCCAGGGGCGGGGGGTGAAAAACTGTTTTTT; clone_size: once; v_call: TRBV28; d_call: .; j_call: TRBJ1-4
cdr3_aa: CASRLAGNDQPQHF; cdr3_nt: TGTGCCAGCAGGCTCGCAGGGAACGATCAGCCCCAGCATTTT; clone_size: .; v_call: TRBV28; d_call: .; j_call: TRBJ1-5
cdr3_aa: CASSPRDTYEKLFF; cdr3_nt: TGTGCCAGTAGTCCCCGGGACACCTATGAAAAACTGTTTTTT; clone_size: .; v_call: TRBV19; d_call: .; j_call: TRBJ1-4
cdr3_aa: CASSLSGHLYEQYF; cdr3_nt: TGTGCCAGCAGTCTCTCGGGACACCTCTACGAGCAGTACTTC; clone_size: .; v_call: TRBV6-2/TRBV6-3; d_call: .; j_call: TRBJ2-7
cdr3_aa: CASSQGQMNTEAFF; cdr3_nt: TGTGCCAGCAGTCAGGGACAGATGAACACTGAAGCTTTCTTT; clone_size: few; v_call: TRBV6-2/TRBV6-3; d_call: TRBD1; j_call: TRBJ1-1
cdr3_aa: CASTMTVDREQFF; cdr3_nt: TGTGCCAGCACCATGACAGTCGACCGAGAGCAGTTCTTC; clone_size: .; v_call: TRBV12-3/TRBV12-4; d_call: .; j_call: TRBJ2-1
cdr3_aa: CASSREQASGNTIYF; cdr3_nt: TGTGCCAGTAGTCGCGAACAGGCCTCTGGAAACACCATATATTTT; clone_size: few; v_call: TRBV19; d_call: .; j_call: TRBJ1-3
cdr3_aa: CASTPGTLSNQPQHF; cdr3_nt: TGTGCCAGTACACCGGGAACCCTTAGCAATCAGCCCCAGCATTTT; clone_size: .; v_call: TRBV19; d_call: .; j_call: TRBJ1-5
cdr3_aa: CASSPLPTNTGELFF; cdr3_nt: TGTGCCAGCTCACCCCTACCGACTAACACCGGGGAGCTGTTTTTT; clone_size: .; v_call: TRBV18; d_call: .; j_call: TRBJ2-2
cdr3_aa: CASSQDRGSYEQYF; cdr3_nt: TGTGCCAGCAGCCAAGACAGGGGCTCCTACGAGCAGTACTTC; clone_size: .; v_call: TRBV3-1/TRBV3-2; d_call: .; j_call: TRBJ2-7
cdr3_aa: CASSPGQGKWNYTF; cdr3_nt: TGTGCCAGCAGTCCCGGACAGGGAAAATGGAACTACACCTTC; clone_size: few; v_call: TRBV28; d_call: TRBD1; j_call: TRBJ1-2
cdr3_aa: CASSLAGGVLGTQYF; cdr3_nt: TGTGCCAGCAGTTTAGCGGGGGGGGTCCTGGGGACGCAGTATTTT; clone_size: .; v_call: TRBV27; d_call: TRBD2; j_call: TRBJ2-3
cdr3_aa: CASSQGGGYTF; cdr3_nt: TGTGCCAGCAGCCAAGGAGGGGGCTACACCTTC; clone_size: .; v_call: TRBV3-1/TRBV3-2; d_call: .; j_call: TRBJ1-2
cdr3_aa: CATSDPGISGANVLTF; cdr3_nt: TGTGCCACCAGTGATCCCGGGATCTCTGGGGCCAACGTCCTGACTTTC; clone_size: .; v_call: TRBV24-1; d_call: .; j_call: TRBJ2-6
cdr3_aa: CASRRQGEETQYF; cdr3_nt: TGTGCCAGCAGACGACAGGGGGAAGAGACCCAGTACTTC; clone_size: .; v_call: TRBV6-5; d_call: TRBD1; j_call: TRBJ2-5
cdr3_aa: CASSPADQRNTGELFF; cdr3_nt: TGTGCCAGCTCACCAGCGGATCAGCGGAACACCGGGGAGCTGTTTTTT; clone_size: .; v_call: TRBV18; d_call: .; j_call: TRBJ2-2
cdr3_aa: CASSEVGLNTEAFF; cdr3_nt: TGTGCCAGCAGTGAGGTTGGCTTGAACACTGAAGCTTTCTTT; clone_size: once; v_call: TRBV2; d_call: .; j_call: TRBJ1-1